The clone carrying this T cell receptor beta chain turned up a few times. Antigen: not known. This record comes from a study of beta chain features in type 1 diabetes. Overall study context: Cell yields, age and gender were similar between patients and healthy donors. Points from the study as a whole: Unsettled here was the matter of whether HLA type influences TCRB rearrangement. Over-representation of high TCR-expressing cells was a possible consequence of cDNA sequencing.

CDR1 is SGHTA and CDR2 is FQGTGA in the germline V gene. The CDR3 runs 13 residues. V lost 6 bases and J 5 bases, leaving 10 bases between the germline ends. What was sequenced were expressed TCRB transcripts, since all of the isolated RNA had been reverse transcribed. Assay used: immunoSEQ multiplex PCR; TCRdb lists only in-frame clones, some missing. The sample holds 400,000 to 500,000 clones, around 13% seen once. The sequenced sample was naive CD4+ T cells from blood. This TCR was sampled from a man aged 25-40 years in good health. The chain is built from TRBV7-3 and TRBJ2-2; D not certain. CDR3 amino acids: CASSSRATGELFF. CDR3 in DNA: TGTGCCAGCAGTTCAAGGGCGACCGGGGAGCTGTTTTTT.